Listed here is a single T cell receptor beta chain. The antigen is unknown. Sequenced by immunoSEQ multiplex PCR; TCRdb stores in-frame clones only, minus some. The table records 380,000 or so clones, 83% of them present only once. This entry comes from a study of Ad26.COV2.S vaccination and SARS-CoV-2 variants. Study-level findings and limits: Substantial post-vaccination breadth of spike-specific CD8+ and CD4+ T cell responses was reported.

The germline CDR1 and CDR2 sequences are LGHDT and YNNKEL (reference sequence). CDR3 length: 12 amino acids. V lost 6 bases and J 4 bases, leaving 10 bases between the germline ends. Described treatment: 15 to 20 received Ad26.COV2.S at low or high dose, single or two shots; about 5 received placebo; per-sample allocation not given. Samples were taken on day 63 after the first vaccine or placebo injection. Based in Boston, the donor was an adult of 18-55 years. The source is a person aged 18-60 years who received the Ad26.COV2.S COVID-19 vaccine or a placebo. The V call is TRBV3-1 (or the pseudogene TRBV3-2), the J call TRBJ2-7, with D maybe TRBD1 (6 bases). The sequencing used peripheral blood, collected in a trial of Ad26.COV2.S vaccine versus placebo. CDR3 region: CASSEGGYEQYF. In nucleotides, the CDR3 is TGTGCCAGCAGTGAAGGGGGATACGAGCAGTACTTC.